Following are 2 T cell receptor beta chains from one sample sequenced in a study of T cells after yellow fever vaccination. TCRdb ran MiXCR on the 5' RACE reads and lists one entry per CDR3 protein. The sample records more than 350,000 distinct CDR3 sequences, around a tenth being singletons. The source was PBMCs, collected on the day of the first yellow fever vaccination. The origin of the receptors is a man younger than 35 who received the YFV17D yellow fever vaccine.

This clonotype was observed a handful of times. The chain has TRBV7-8 and TRBJ1-1, with D possibly matching TRBD1 (6 bases). Trimming stripped 1 base from V and 6 bases from J, with 12 bases between. The CDR3 spans 14 residues. The germline CDR1 and CDR2 sequences are SGHVS and FQNEAQ. The CDR3 DNA reads as TGTGCCAGCAGCTTAGGCAGGGGAGGCCCTGAAGCTTTCTTT. Protein sequence: CASSLGRGGPEAFF.

This clonotype was detected only a few times. The rearrangement links TRBV20-1 to TRBJ2-4; D gene ambiguous. The V end lost 3 bases, the J end lost 6 bases, and 12 bases lay between the germline ends. Germline V gene data show CDR1 as DFQATT and CDR2 as SNEGSKA (reference sequence). The CDR3 has 13 amino acids. CDR3 nucleotides: TGCAGTGCTAGTAGAGTAGGGCTAAACATTCAGTACTTC. Translated: CSASRVGLNIQYF.